This TCR beta chain was captured in a study of OX40 agonist ivuxolimab in advanced cancers. About the study: Ivuxolimab was delivered to patients intravenously every 2 weeks at doses spanning 0.01 to 10 mg/kg. Broader study findings: Both blood CD4+ and CD8+ T cells showed clonal growth by week 6 at 0.1 to 3.0 mg/kg.

Generated by immunoSEQ multiplex PCR, the TCRdb table keeps only in-frame clones and is missing some. Altogether 45,000 to 50,000 clones are present, approximately 90% being singletons, with the ten largest covering 19%. This clone was recorded a few times. Antigen specificity is unknown. The sample here was CD4+ or CD8+ T cells sorted from blood, taken in a trial of the OX40 agonist ivuxolimab. This receptor was identified in an adult with an advanced solid tumor such as melanoma, head and neck, liver or kidney cancer.

Here the CDR3 DNA reads TGTGCCAGCAGCAGCTGGGGCCCGTACCAAGAGACCCAGTACTTC. It specifies CASSSWGPYQETQYF. The chain has TRBV11-2 and TRBJ2-5; D might be TRBD1 (5 bases). The CDR3 covers 15 residues. CDR1 is SGHAT, CDR2 FQNNGV, per germline. Trimming stripped 5 bases from V and 0 bases from J, with 13 bases between. The full variable domain, rest sourced from reference TRBV11-2 and TRBJ2-5, is EAGVAQSPRYKIIEKRQSVAFWCNPISGHATLYWYQQILGQGPKLLIQFQNNGVVDDSQLPKDRFSAERLKGVDSTLKIQPAKLEDSAVYLCASSSWGPYQETQYFGPGTRLLVL.